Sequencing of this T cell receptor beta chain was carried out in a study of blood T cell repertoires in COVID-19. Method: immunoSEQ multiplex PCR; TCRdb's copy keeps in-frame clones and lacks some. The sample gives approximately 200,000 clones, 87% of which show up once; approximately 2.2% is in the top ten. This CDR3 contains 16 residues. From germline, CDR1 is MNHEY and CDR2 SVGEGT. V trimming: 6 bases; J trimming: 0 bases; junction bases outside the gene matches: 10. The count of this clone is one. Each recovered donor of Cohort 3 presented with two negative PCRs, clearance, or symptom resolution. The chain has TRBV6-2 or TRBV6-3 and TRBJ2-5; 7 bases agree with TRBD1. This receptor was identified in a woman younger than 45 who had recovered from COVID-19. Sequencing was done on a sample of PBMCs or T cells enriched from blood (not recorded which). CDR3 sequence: CASSSHGRGYQETQYF. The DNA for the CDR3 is TGTGCCAGCAGCTCTCACGGCAGGGGGTACCAAGAGACCCAGTACTTC.